The sample holds a few counts of the clone carrying this T cell receptor beta chain. Its cognate antigen is unknown. The data derive from a study of post-analysis software for immune sequencing data. Turning to the study itself: Relapsing-remitting, secondary progressive and progressive-relapsing courses of multiple sclerosis were included.

The study's findings and limits: Samples from a shared batch, those prepared together, strongly co-clustered by F measure. When patients were compared with controls, about five TRBV segments were more frequent, TRBV5-6, TRBV5-1 and TRBV20-1 among them.

The CDR3 loop spans 14 amino acids. V was trimmed by 5 bases and J by 9 bases, leaving 17 bases between them. Germline CDR1 is MGHDK and CDR2 is SYGVNS. TCR beta cDNA libraries included unique molecular identifiers. TCRdb analysed the PCR reads with MiXCR anew, one entry per CDR3 protein. The table has some 890,000 distinct CDR3 sequences, 53% seen once; the top ten hold around 4.5%. This chain joins TRBV25-1 and TRBJ2-1, with D perhaps given as TRBD1 or TRBD2 (5 bases each). Material: blood. The receptor was isolated from a girl aged 5-17 years with multiple sclerosis. The CDR3 loop is CASSFGTAFGEQFF. The CDR3 DNA follows: TGTGCCAGCAGTTTCGGGACGGCCTTTGGTGAGCAGTTCTTC.